This TCR beta chain was identified in a study of response to subunit inactivated influenza vaccine. Findings of the study overall: The authors put forward the suggestion that each seasonal influenza vaccination may bring in only a limited number of new T cells.

Note on this clonotype: The antigen is unknown.

TCRdb called the RT-PCR reads again in MiXCR, with one record for every CDR3 protein. The repertoire includes 650,000 to 800,000 distinct CDR3 sequences, roughly 13% of them detected once, and around 7% sits in the top ten. Germline CDR1 reads MNHEY; CDR2 reads SVGEGT. Trimming left V 4 bases short and J 8 bases short, with 21 bases between. The CDR3 contains 15 residues. This TCR was sampled from a man between 50 and 59 years old who received an inactivated influenza vaccine. This chain links TRBV6-2 or TRBV6-3 with TRBJ2-7; D might be TRBD1 or TRBD2, each matching 6 bases. This material consisted of PBMCs from blood, taken 14 to 15 days before vaccination. CDR3 coding DNA: TGTGCCAGCAGTTCGCGGTTGGAGGGGGTTTACCAGCAGTACTTC. Residues: CASSSRLEGVYQQYF.